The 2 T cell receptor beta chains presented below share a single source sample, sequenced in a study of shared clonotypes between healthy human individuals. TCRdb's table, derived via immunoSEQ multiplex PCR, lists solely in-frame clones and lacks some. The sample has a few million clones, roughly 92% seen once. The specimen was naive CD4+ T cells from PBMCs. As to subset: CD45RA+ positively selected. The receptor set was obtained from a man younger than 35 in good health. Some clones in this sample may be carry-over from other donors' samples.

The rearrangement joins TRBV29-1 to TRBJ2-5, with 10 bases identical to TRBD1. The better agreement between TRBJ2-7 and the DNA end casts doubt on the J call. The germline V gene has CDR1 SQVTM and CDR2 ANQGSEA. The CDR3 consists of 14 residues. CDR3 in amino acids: CSVQDRGMVYEQYF. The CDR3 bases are TGCAGCGTTCAGGACAGGGGGATGGTCTACGAGCAGTACTTC.

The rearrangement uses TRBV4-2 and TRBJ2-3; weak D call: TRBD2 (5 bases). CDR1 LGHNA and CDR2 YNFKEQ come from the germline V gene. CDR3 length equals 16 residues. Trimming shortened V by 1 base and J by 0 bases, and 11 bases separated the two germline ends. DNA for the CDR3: TGTGCCAGCAGCCAAGGAAGCGGTACTAGCACAGATACGCAGTATTTT. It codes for CASSQGSGTSTDTQYF.